Detailed here is one T cell receptor (beta chain). The antigen remains undetermined. MiXCR was run by TCRdb on the 5' RACE reads, yielding one entry per CDR3 protein. The repertoire holds 700,000 to 950,000 distinct CDR3 sequences, more than 9% seen once, with around 1.5% in the top ten. The data belong to a study of identical twins. Study conclusions and caveats: Alpha sequences that were out-of-frame and twin-shared showed an excess of low generation probability. Less excess twin sharing appeared in beta out-of-frame sequences.

The CDR3 sequence is 18 residues long. The germline CDR1 and CDR2 sequences are SGHTA and FQGNSA. V lost 0 bases, J lost 4 bases, and 21 bases lay in between. Everyone who gave samples was a healthy Caucasian. The same specimen was also included in a second study, on yellow fever vaccine responses in identical twins.

V usage is TRBV7-2 and J usage is TRBJ1-1, with D perhaps TRBD1 (5 bases). The specimen sequenced was PBMCs. This TCR was recovered from a woman aged 18 to 35 in good health. CDR3 protein: CASSLAKSTGQISTEAFF. The CDR3 nucleotides read TGTGCCAGCAGCTTAGCTAAGTCCACCGGACAAATCTCCACTGAAGCTTTCTTT.